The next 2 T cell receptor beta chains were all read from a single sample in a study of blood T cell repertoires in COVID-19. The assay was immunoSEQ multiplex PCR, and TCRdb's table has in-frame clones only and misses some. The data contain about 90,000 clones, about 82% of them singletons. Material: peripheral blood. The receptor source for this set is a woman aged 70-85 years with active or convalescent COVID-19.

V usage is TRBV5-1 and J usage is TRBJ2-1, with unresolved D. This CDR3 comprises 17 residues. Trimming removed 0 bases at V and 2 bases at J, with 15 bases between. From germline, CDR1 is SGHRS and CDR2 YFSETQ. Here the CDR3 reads CASSLAVGSQAYNEQFF. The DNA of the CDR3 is TGCGCCAGCAGCTTGGCCGTTGGCAGTCAAGCCTACAATGAGCAGTTCTTC.

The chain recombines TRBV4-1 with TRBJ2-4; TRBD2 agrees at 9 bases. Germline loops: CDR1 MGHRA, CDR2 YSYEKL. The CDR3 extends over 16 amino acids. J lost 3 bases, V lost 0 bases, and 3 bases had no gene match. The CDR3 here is CASSQEGRGGKNIQYF. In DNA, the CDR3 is TGCGCCAGCAGCCAAGAAGGGCGGGGGGGCAAAAACATTCAGTACTTC.